The 25 T cell receptor beta chains listed next were all sequenced from one sample in a study of vaccination effects on CD4 cells after COVID-19. Profiling relied on immunoSEQ multiplex PCR, and the TCRdb table lists in-frame clones only, not all of them. The sample has under 85,000 clones; 74% are singletons. No cognate antigen is known for these TCRs. CD4+ T cells specific for antigen were expanded with viral peptide pools by the ViraFEST assay before sequencing. Once cultured for approximately 10 days, the cells underwent separation to obtain CD4+ T cells. Sample: CD4+ T cells from PBMCs cultured with HCoV-229E spike peptides, taken before COVID-19 vaccination. These receptors all stem from a human donor who received a COVID-19 vaccine.

The genes are TRBV5-1 and TRBJ1-6; D is undetermined. V lost 0 bases and J lost 7, with 8 bases in between. This CDR3 is 14 amino acids long. Germline CDR1 is SGHRS and CDR2 is YFSETQ. This chain's CDR3 is CASSLAGPNSPLHF. CDR3 sequence (DNA): TGCGCCAGCAGCTTGGCCGGCCCGAATTCACCCCTCCACTTT.

The rearrangement joins TRBV27 to TRBJ2-2; 7 bases match TRBD2. Germline V gives CDR1 MNHEY, CDR2 SMNVEV (reference sequence). The CDR3 is 15 residues long. The V gene end was trimmed by 2 bases and the J gene end by 3 bases; junction bases not matched to a gene: 3. For the CDR3, the DNA is TGTGCCAGCAGTTTACGGGGGAGGGACACCGGGGAGCTGTTTTTT. It translates to CASSLRGRDTGELFF.

V and J are TRBV6-6 and TRBJ1-1; D not certain. The CDR3 covers 16 residues. Trimming pared 9 bases from V and 0 bases from J, leaving 20 bases between. Germline V gene lookup returns CDR1 MNHNY and CDR2 SVGAGI (reference sequence). This CDR3 reads CASRRMPGDMNTEAFF. The CDR3 bases are TGTGCCAGTCGACGTATGCCGGGAGATATGAACACTGAAGCTTTCTTT.

There are a few counts of this clone. The rearrangement joins TRBV6-5 to TRBJ1-5; unclear D gene. Per the germline V gene, CDR1 is MNHEY and CDR2 is SVGAGI. Trimming removed 0 bases at V and 7 bases at J, with 10 bases between. The length of the CDR3 is 14 residues. In DNA form, the CDR3 reads TGTGCCAGCAGTTACTCTAAGCACAGCCAGCCCCAGCATTTT. Its protein product is CASSYSKHSQPQHF.

This chain uses TRBV5-4 with TRBJ1-1, with 7 bases matching TRBD1. The V segment lost 8 bases and the J segment 1 base; nucleotides outside the gene matches: 5. Germline assignment: CDR1 SGHNT and CDR2 YYREEE (reference sequence). This CDR3 has 13 residues. This chain's CDR3 is CASREGANTEAFF. The CDR3 DNA sequence: TGTGCCAGTCGGGAGGGGGCGAACACTGAAGCTTTCTTT. The entire variable domain, with the rest obtained from reference TRBV5-4 and TRBJ1-1, is as follows: ETGVTQSPTHLIKTRGQQVTLRCSSQSGHNTVSWYQQALGQGPQFIFQYYREEENGRGNFPPRFSGLQFPNYSSELNVNALELDDSALYLCASREGANTEAFFGQGTRLTVV.

The chain recombines TRBV28 with TRBJ2-1, with D unresolved. The CDR3 sequence is 10 residues long. Germline V CDR1 and CDR2: MDHEN, SYDVKM. The V end lost 3 bases, the J end lost 6 bases, and 0 bases lay between the germline ends. Here the CDR3 reads CASSFNEQFF. CDR3 bases: TGTGCCAGCAGTTTCAATGAGCAGTTCTTC.

The CDR3 sequence: CASSLSGDNEQFF. The CDR3, as DNA: TGTGCCAGCAGCTTAAGTGGAGACAATGAGCAGTTCTTC. The chain links TRBV7-3 to TRBJ2-1; D is uncertain. CDR1 SGHTA and CDR2 FQGTGA come from the germline V gene. Trimming removed 1 base from V and 5 bases from J, with 6 bases in between. The CDR3 has 13 amino acids.

This sequence joins TRBV10-3 and TRBJ1-5; TRBD1 agrees at 9 bases. Losses at the gene ends were 2 bases for V and 7 bases for J; bases not matched to a gene: 3. Germline V CDR1 and CDR2: ENHRY, SYGVKD. The CDR3 loop spans 14 amino acids. CDR3 DNA sequence: TGTGCCATCAGTGAGCTGACAGGGGGGCAGCCCCAGCATTTT. This gives the protein CAISELTGGQPQHF.

This chain uses TRBV3-1 (or the pseudogene TRBV3-2) with TRBJ1-4; no clear D gene. CDR1 is LGHDT, CDR2 YNNKEL, per germline (reference sequence). CDR3 length equals 15 residues. V lost 1 base to trimming and J lost 0 bases, with 6 bases between them. CDR3 region: CASSQVGATNEKLFF. CDR3 nucleotides: TGTGCCAGCAGCCAAGTCGGGGCAACTAATGAAAAACTGTTTTTT.

This chain uses TRBV5-1 with TRBJ2-3; no definite D call. V lost 4 bases to trimming and J lost 1 base, with 10 bases between them. The CDR3 is 14 amino acids. The V gene's germline CDR1 is SGHRS and CDR2 YFSETQ. Written as DNA, the CDR3 is TGCGCCAGCAGCGGGTGGACGGGCACAGATACGCAGTATTTT. Protein sequence: CASSGWTGTDTQYF.

This clone was counted once. The chain uses TRBV5-1 and TRBJ2-5; perhaps TRBD2 as D (6 bases). This CDR3 spans 16 amino acids. Germline assignment: CDR1 SGHRS and CDR2 YFSETQ. With 1 base removed from V and 1 base from J, the gap between germline ends came to 14 bases. CDR3 sequence reads: CASSLISSGGQETQYF. DNA for the CDR3: TGCGCCAGCAGCTTGATCTCGTCCGGGGGCCAAGAGACCCAGTACTTC.

The gene calls are TRBV5-4 and TRBJ1-4; TRBD1 might be the D (6 bases). With 0 bases removed from V and 8 bases from J, the gap between germline ends came to 11 bases. CDR1 SGHNT and CDR2 YYREEE come from the germline V gene (reference sequence). The CDR3 totals 14 residues. This CDR3 is CASSLAGVGEKLFF. The CDR3 bases are TGTGCCAGCAGCTTGGCAGGGGTGGGGGAAAAACTGTTTTTT.

This rearrangement joins TRBV5-1 to TRBJ1-6; a possible D gene is TRBD1 (5 bases). The CDR3 has 16 amino acids. V gave up 1 base and J gave up 11 bases, with 19 bases separating them. Germline V gene data show CDR1 as SGHRS and CDR2 as YFSETQ. DNA of the CDR3: TGCGCCAGCAGCTTGAGTCGCCCGGGAGGAGGGGCACCCCTCCACTTT. Amino acid sequence: CASSLSRPGGGAPLHF.

This sequence joins TRBV6-6 and TRBJ2-1; D is perhaps TRBD2 (6 bases). Trimming stripped 0 bases from V and 7 bases from J, with 13 bases between. The CDR3 consists of 15 residues. Germline V gene lookup returns CDR1 MNHNY and CDR2 SVGAGI (reference sequence). The DNA of the CDR3 is TGTGCCAGCAGTTACTCCGGAGGGAGTGGGAATGAGCAGTTCTTC. It yields the protein CASSYSGGSGNEQFF.

This chain connects TRBV21-1 to TRBJ2-1. TRBV21-1 is an annotated pseudogene. The length of the CDR3 is 16 residues. The CDR3 DNA reads TGTGCCAGCAGCAAACACCGGGGGCGTTACTACAATGAGCAGTTCTTC. It encodes CASSKHRGRYYNEQFF.

The CDR3 DNA reads TGCGCCAGCAGCCCACCCACAGGGGGCTCGGATACGCAGTATTTT. This translates into CASSPPTGGSDTQYF. The V call is TRBV5-1, the J call TRBJ2-3; TRBD1 matches 9 bases. This CDR3 region has 15 residues. Germline V gives CDR1 SGHRS, CDR2 YFSETQ. V shed 4 bases, J shed 6 bases, and the junction held 9 bases outside the gene matches.

This chain joins TRBV6-5 and TRBJ2-2, with TRBD1 as a possible D gene (5 bases). V dropped 2 bases and J dropped 4 bases, with 11 bases sitting between them. The CDR3 length is 15 residues. CDR1 and CDR2 (germline): MNHEY, SVGAGI. The CDR3 coding sequence is TGTGCCAGCAGTTACGCGCAGGGAAGCACCGGGGAGCTGTTTTTT. Its protein product is CASSYAQGSTGELFF.

The CDR3 loop is CASSLGWAGGYEKLFF. The CDR3 DNA reads TGTGCCAGCAGCTTAGGATGGGCAGGGGGATACGAAAAACTGTTTTTT. V is TRBV7-2 and J is TRBJ1-4; 7 positions agree with TRBD1. The CDR3 is made up of 16 amino acids. V dropped 1 base and J dropped 8; count of bases not matched to a gene: 10. CDR1 and CDR2 from the germline V gene are SGHTA and FQGNSA.

The CDR3 DNA reads as TGTGCCACCAGTGAAACGGGGGAGTCGGGACTAGTCTACAATGAGCAGTTCTTC. Translated: CATSETGESGLVYNEQFF. The chain employs TRBV24-1 and TRBJ2-1; TRBD2 agrees at 8 bases. V gave up 4 bases and J gave up 3 bases; unmatched junction bases: 13. The CDR3 has 18 amino acids. CDR1 is KGHDR, CDR2 SFDVKD, per germline.

The V gene is TRBV24-1, the J gene TRBJ2-1; D is unclear. Trimming pared 4 bases from V and 5 bases from J, leaving 14 bases between. The CDR3 is made up of 15 amino acids. Per the germline V gene, CDR1 is KGHDR and CDR2 is SFDVKD. The CDR3 protein is CATSDPRAGDNEQFF. The CDR3 nucleotides are TGTGCCACCAGTGACCCCCGGGCCGGAGACAATGAGCAGTTCTTC.

V and J are TRBV10-3 and TRBJ1-1; weak D call: TRBD1 (5 bases). The CDR3 runs 16 residues. V lost 3 bases, J lost 6 bases, and 20 bases lay in between. CDR1 is ENHRY and CDR2 is SYGVKD in the germline V gene. This CDR3 reads CAISDPGGELTAEAFF. The CDR3, as DNA: TGTGCCATCAGTGACCCGGGCGGCGAATTGACAGCTGAAGCTTTCTTT.

The V call is TRBV10-2, the J call TRBJ1-1; D not certain. Trimming took off 0 bases at V and 5 bases at J, with 7 bases between the two ends. CDR3 length equals 13 residues. Germline V lookup: CDR1 WSHSY, CDR2 SAAADI. In DNA form, the CDR3 reads TGCGCCAGCAGTGAGTCTTCGGGGACTGAAGCTTTCTTT. Residues: CASSESSGTEAFF.

The rearrangement links TRBV24-1 to TRBJ2-2; D perhaps matches TRBD1 (6 bases). Trimming removed 5 bases from V and 3 bases from J, with 9 bases in between. Germline-derived CDR1 and CDR2 are KGHDR and SFDVKD. This CDR3 has 14 residues. The CDR3 is CATSVGGDTGELFF. DNA for the CDR3: TGTGCCACCAGTGTAGGGGGAGACACCGGGGAGCTGTTTTTT.

V and J are TRBV5-3 and TRBJ1-6, with D possibly being TRBD1 (6 bases). TRBV5-3 is identified as an open reading frame with a role that is uncertain. There are 14 residues in the CDR3. V was pared by 2 bases and J by 8 bases, with 11 bases between. The CDR3 loop is CARSFRGRDSPLHF. The CDR3 nucleotides are TGTGCCAGAAGCTTCAGGGGTAGGGATTCACCCCTCCACTTT.

This clone was seen once. The CDR3 DNA sequence: TGTGCCAGCAGTCCAGGAAAGGGACAGGCCGGGCAAGAGACCCAGTACTTC. It specifies CASSPGKGQAGQETQYF. The J gene is TRBJ2-5, the V gene TRBV27; 8 positions agree with TRBD1. V was clipped by 5 bases and J by 2 bases; unmatched bases: 13. The CDR3 is made up of 17 amino acids. The germline CDR1 and CDR2 sequences are MNHEY and SMNVEV (reference sequence).